This record looks at one TCR beta chain sequence and its context. This clone's antigen is unknown. Per-base qualities were not stored, and no clone one base away is much larger. This entry is derived from a study of cytomegalovirus exposure and HLA in healthy donors (TCRdb year 2017). Concerning the study at large: According to an earlier analysis of a few hundred of the donors, about 179 million T cells yielded 117 million unique TCR beta sequences and about 300 Gb of sequence data. An early release covering roughly 640 HLA-typed donors comprised around 300 gigabases of sequencing data and about 90 million unique TCR sequences. Of the roughly 400 genotyped donors, about 84% fell in the genetic ancestry cluster associated with self-reported Caucasian donors. The study was designed to test whether signatures of past pathogen exposure could be identified by cataloging public T cell receptors. The study profiled the T cell repertoires of 500 to 800 subjects by immunosequencing and related them to cytomegalovirus serostatus. Along with the 666-subject first cohort, a separate validation cohort of about 110 different subjects was used. To predict cytomegalovirus infection status, the study combined high-throughput TCR immunosequencing, statistical association of individual TCRs with disease status, and machine learning. A later analysis re-examined previously published TCR beta repertoires from more than 600 donors and added high-resolution HLA genotyping to investigate patterns of TCR occurrence. Rather than drawing on any new phenotypic data, the later analysis identified candidate immune exposures from TCR beta sequences and the way those sequences occurred across donors. To decide whether each TCR beta V gene segment behaved as functional or pseudogenic, an earlier analysis of some 540 of the donors relied on high-throughput TCR beta sequencing. Donor age, sex, ethnicity and CMV serostatus were compiled together with the repertoire data. In a later genetic analysis, genome-wide SNP genotypes for about 55% of the roughly 670 donors were used, and that subset was treated as a discovery cohort. Every repertoire in the discovery cohort had been generated on one and the same sequencing platform. Class I and class II HLA loci were covered by the typing at four-digit resolution. Typing coverage varied by locus: roughly 629-640 donors for A, B, C, DRB1 and DQB1; roughly 510 for DQA1; about 590 for DPA1; 450 to 480 for DPB1. Roughly 5 DR-DQ haplotypes were treated as single units for association and clustering because of strong linkage in the cohort. On average, around 230,000 unique TCR beta nucleotide sequences were sequenced per donor among roughly 430 genotyped donors of the cohort, with 15% to 20% of those sequences being non-productive. Study-level results and caveats: A further reported finding was that TCR beta sequences accurately predicted the HLA-A and HLA-B alleles for most subjects in the first cohort. According to a later analysis, parvovirus B19, influenza, CMV and Epstein-Barr virus appeared linked to several top co-occurrence clusters. A cluster of highly shared sequence variants was judged likely to represent a technical artifact of the sequencing pipeline. Immune exposure information for the cohort was limited to CMV serostatus. V-gene and J-gene trimming of TCR beta chains was associated with a missense DCLRE1C variant in a later genetic analysis, and the association was replicated in an independent cohort. Compared with equally common non-associated chains, HLA-associated TCR beta chains in a later analysis were more clonally expanded and had lower generation probabilities. In vitro tests confirmed that a few of the cytomegalovirus-associated TCR beta chains recognize cytomegalovirus antigens. This cohort had only TCR beta chains sequenced, and the lack of alpha or paired-chain data limited which features could be detected. When HLA alleles, especially DR and DQ, strongly co-occurred, attributing TCR associations to individual alleles was difficult. The study gave a list of 150 to 200 TCR beta chains associated with cytomegalovirus. Linkage disequilibrium might explain the correlated functional status among segregating V segments, but an unknown experimental factor could not be excluded. Compared with the roughly 700-donor mean, donors in an Asian-associated ancestry cluster had fewer N-insertions in productive TCRs, according to a later genetic analysis. In an earlier analysis of about 540 of the donors, most TCR beta V segments were observed in productive rearrangements about 87% or about 30% of the time, broadly matching IMGT annotations. Specific HLA alleles were associated with 15,000 to 20,000 TCR beta sequences at a false discovery rate of 0.05 in a later analysis. A later analysis found that most CMV-associated TCR beta chains appeared HLA-restricted, with HLA associations seemingly driven largely by CMV exposure. About 17 rarely observed V segments, including chromosome 9 orphons, were excluded from the earlier analysis of approximately 500 of the donors because counts were too low. Most TCR sequences were observed very rarely across donors, whereas some public TCRs were present in many individuals. Presence/absence analyses assumed roughly uniform sequencing depth across donors, an assumption that may not hold. In a later analysis, TCR association rates were found to vary across HLA loci, with the most associated TCRs seen for DRB1 alleles and the fewest for HLA-C alleles. The 87-base-pair reads could not distinguish some IMGT-functional V segments, including TRBV6-2 and TRBV6-3, so those segments were excluded. HLA typing was unavailable for some donors at each locus, so association tests used only the typed subset. It was suggested by the authors that the approach could potentially be generalized to other disease states and immunological phenotypes. The classifier was reported to diagnose cytomegalovirus status with high specificity and sensitivity in both the original cohort and the validation cohort.

The CDR1 and CDR2 encoded by the germline V gene (reference sequence) are LNHDA and SQIVND. Trimming at the junction amounts to 4 bases on V and 1 base on J, and the germline ends lie 22 bases apart. Reading from cysteine to phenylalanine, the CDR3 counts 18 amino acids. Only the CDR3 part of the read is kept: 54 bases, read in frame from the first base. Receptor amplification or capture employed the immunoSEQ multiplex PCR assay. The multiplex PCR relied on a mix of 60 forward primers for TCR Vbeta segments and 13 reverse primers for TCR Jbeta segments. Amplification of the CDR3 region of rearranged TCR beta genes was performed with a multiplex PCR assay on genomic DNA. The Illumina HiSeq System was used to sequence the amplified TCR beta libraries as 87-base-pair reads. As for the authors' bioinformatics: A later analysis tallied tens of millions of unique TCR beta chains across the 610 or so repertoires, and 10 million to 11 million of those chains were shared by two or more donors. To remove PCR and sequencing errors, raw reads were error-corrected and collapsed into unique sequences using a nearest-neighbor algorithm that merged closely related sequences. V, D and J gene segments were assigned by aligning CDR3 sequences to IMGT reference sequences. Each retained sequence needed at least a six-nucleotide match to both a V gene segment and a J gene segment. A rearrangement was called productive if the CDR3 had no stop codons and remained in frame with V and J, and every other rearrangement was called non-productive. CDR3 was defined by IMGT convention, running from the second conserved V-encoded cysteine to the conserved J-encoded phenylalanine. Sequences without an unambiguous match to a single V gene segment were excluded from the earlier analysis of over 500 of the donors. An earlier analysis of some 610 of the donors called V segments functional above 56.7% productive rearrangements and segregating when the between-donor standard deviation exceeded 5%. A statistical classification framework was built for diagnosing cytomegalovirus status from the catalog of TCR beta chain sequences. V and J gene assignment, in a later analysis, came from comparing TCR nucleotide sequences with IMGT/GENE-DB human TR gene sequences. Using the TCRdist pipeline, a later analysis assigned CDR3 sequences along with most-parsimonious VDJ recombination scenarios. A later analysis defined each TCR beta chain by its CDR3 amino acid sequence plus V-gene family, and excluded reads lacking a unique V-gene family. As a way to deal with suspected cross-contamination and a sequencing artifact, a later analysis dropped nearly 600 nucleotide sequences that were highly shared and had low generation probability. A later analysis calculated a clonal expansion index for each public chain from normalized within-repertoire ranks of inferred template counts. In a later analysis, generation probabilities were computed using a VDJ recombination model fitted to out-of-frame rearrangements, and the results were checked against IGoR. A later analysis scored TCR-TCR, TCR-HLA and TCR-CMV co-occurrence with hypergeometric tests, applying a repertoire-size bias correction to TCR pairs. In a later analysis, false discovery rates were estimated by permuting HLA or CMV assignments 20 times. In a later analysis, co-occurring TCRs were grouped using DBSCAN, with TCRdist sequence similarity added in when clustering inside HLA-allele-positive subsets. For co-occurrence clustering, repertoires with fewer than 30,000 or more than 120,000 public chains were excluded, along with five or six repertoires with anomalous nucleotide sharing. The table comes from immuneACCESS by way of TCRdb, which keeps in-frame sequences with V and J called. Part of the clones is missing from these tables; in studies checked, under half for an unresolved V gene and the rest for unknown reasons. From that table come the V and J calls and clone size; the DNA was used to work out D and trimming. Across this sample there are about 140,000 clones, with roughly 80% seen only once. The leading ten clones occupy around 2.2% of the sample.

The cohort consisted of 600 to 700 healthy bone marrow donors. Cohort members were all nominally healthy when sampled, although unrecorded immune exposures were likely present. The donor tested CMV seronegative and was one of the 352 seronegative cohort members. A peripheral blood sample was provided by each donor, and peripheral blood mononuclear cells were used for TCR beta sequencing. The Qiagen DNeasy Blood Extraction Kit was used to extract genomic DNA from the blood cell samples. The receptor's source is a man aged 25-45 years in good health and CMV-seronegative. Input material: PBMCs. Recombination linked TRBV19 to TRBJ1-1, with TRBD1 as a weak D call on 6 bases. The DNA reads TGTGCCAGTAGTACCAAGACCTACAGGGCCAGTGGGAACACTGAAGCTTTCTTT. Its coded protein is CASSTKTYRASGNTEAFF.